The rows below give T cell receptor beta chains drawn from one sample of a study of CD8+ T cells in alopecia areata. Produced via immunoSEQ multiplex PCR; TCRdb's table is partial and in-frame only. Counted here are some 58,000 clones, approximately 44% occurring once; the ten biggest clones make up about a fifth. The source was CD8+ T cells sorted from blood, collected at approximately week 36, from a patient treated with tofacitinib. These TCRs come from a human donor with alopecia areata. The CDR3 runs from the conserved cysteine through the conserved F or W. D genes are given only for firm matches. Clone sizes are given selectively: once, few, many, or a class where the clone is expanded.

15,TRBJ1-5,NA,NA,TRBV27,TGTGCCAGCAGTCCCCACAGGGTCTTCGATCAGCCCCAGCATTTT,CASSPHRVFDQPQHF
14,TRBJ2-2,NA,NA,TRBV5-5,TGTGCCAGCAGCTTAGTGAGACCTGACGGGGAGCTGTTTTTT,CASSLVRPDGELFF
15,TRBJ1-5,TRBD1,few,TRBV7-9,TGTGCCAGCAGCCGGGGACAGTATAGCAATCAGCCCCAGCATTTT,CASSRGQYSNQPQHF
16,TRBJ2-7,NA,NA,TRBV4-1,TGCGCCAGCAGCCAATCCTCCGCGACCAGGCCCTACGAGCAGTACTTC,CASSQSSATRPYEQYF
14,TRBJ1-1,NA,NA,TRBV4-1,TGCGCCAGCAGAGTCGTTGGGGGGAGCACTGAAGCTTTCTTT,CASRVVGGSTEAFF
13,TRBJ2-7,NA,few,TRBV5-1,TGCGCCAGCAGGTCCGACGGGGACTACGAGCAGTACTTC,CASRSDGDYEQYF
16,TRBJ2-7,NA,NA,TRBV7-2,TGTGCCAGCAGCTTATTGTCGGGGGACCGTTCCTACGAGCAGTACTTC,CASSLLSGDRSYEQYF
16,TRBJ2-5,NA,NA,TRBV27,TGTGCCAGCAGTTTAAAGGCTAGCGACTTGCAAGAGACCCAGTACTTC,CASSLKASDLQETQYF
13,TRBJ1-5,NA,NA,TRBV27,TGTGCCAGCAGTTACAGGGACAATCAGCCCCAGCATTTT,CASSYRDNQPQHF
14,TRBJ2-5,TRBD1,NA,TRBV11-2,TGTGCCAGCGGGGATAACAGGGGGTACGAGACCCAGTACTTC,CASGDNRGYETQYF
10,TRBJ1-1,TRBD1,NA,TRBV29-1,TGCAGCGCACTCCCGGGACAGGGTCTTTTT,CSALPGQGLF
11,TRBJ2-1,NA,few,TRBV20-1,TGCAGTGCTCCCGGAGCGGGCCCACCGTTCTTC,CSAPGAGPPFF
12,TRBJ2-3,NA,once,TRBV15,TGTGCCTCGGGCGATGGCACAGATACGCAGTATTTT,CASGDGTDTQYF
15,TRBJ2-7,NA,NA,TRBV7-9,TGTGCCAGCAGCTTTGGAGGGAGGCCCTCCTACGAGCAGTACTTC,CASSFGGRPSYEQYF
16,TRBJ2-1,TRBD2,NA,TRBV28,TGTGCCAGCAGCCCCTATGTTACTAGCGGATACAATGAGCAGTTCTTC,CASSPYVTSGYNEQFF
20,TRBJ2-3,NA,NA,TRBV29-1,TGCAGCGTTGAAGATCTGGGGTTTTTGGCTAGCCATTCTAACCCAGATACGCAGTATTTT,CSVEDLGFLASHSNPDTQYF
14,TRBJ2-4,NA,NA,TRBV2,TGTGCCAGCAGGGCGACGCGGGAATTAGACATTCAGTACTTC,CASRATRELDIQYF
15,TRBJ2-3,TRBD1,NA,TRBV4-3,TGCGCCAGCAGCCAGGGACAGGGGGAAGTGGATACGCAGTATTTT,CASSQGQGEVDTQYF
14,TRBJ2-3,NA,few,TRBV29-1,TGCAGCGTTGAAAACAGGGAGTCCGCAGATACGCAGTATTTT,CSVENRESADTQYF
16,TRBJ2-3,TRBD2,NA,TRBV4-3,TGCGCCAGCAGCCAATTAGCGGGAGAAGTTACAGATACGCAGTATTTT,CASSQLAGEVTDTQYF
15,TRBJ1-1,NA,NA,TRBV9,TGTGCCAGCAGCGTAGCCGCAGGGTTGAACACTGAAGCTTTCTTT,CASSVAAGLNTEAFF
17,TRBJ2-6,TRBD1,NA,TRBV9,TGTGCCAGCAGCTCCGGGACAGGGGGCTCAGGGGCCAACGTCCTGACTTTC,CASSSGTGGSGANVLTF
16,TRBJ2-2,NA,few,TRBV6-4,TGTGCCAGCAGTAGCATGAGGAGCCGGGGAACCGGGGAGCTGTTTTTT,CASSSMRSRGTGELFF
15,TRBJ1-5,NA,NA,TRBV19,TGTGCCAGTAGTACACACGGGGGTGGCAATCAGCCCCAGCATTTT,CASSTHGGGNQPQHF
14,TRBJ2-5,TRBD2,few,TRBV29-1,TGCAGCGGGGGACTAGCGGCGATCCAAGAGACCCAGTACTTC,CSGGLAAIQETQYF
13,TRBJ2-7,NA,NA,TRBV30,TGTGCCTGGAGTCTTAGCGAGCCCTACGAGCAGTACTTC,CAWSLSEPYEQYF
11,TRBJ2-5,NA,NA,TRBV5-1,TGCGCCAGCAGCTCAAGTTGGGCCCAGTACTTC,CASSSSWAQYF
15,TRBJ2-7,TRBD2,NA,TRBV29-1,TGCAGCGTTGATACTAGCGGGAGGGCTAGCACCGAGCAGTACTTC,CSVDTSGRASTEQYF
15,TRBJ2-1,TRBD2,NA,TRBV30,TGTGCCTGGAGGACTAGCGGGAATTTCTACAATGAGCAGTTCTTC,CAWRTSGNFYNEQFF
13,TRBJ2-5,NA,NA,TRBV7-9,TGTGCCAGCAGCTCGCCCGTCAGGGAGACCCAGTACTTC,CASSSPVRETQYF
14,TRBJ2-7,NA,NA,TRBV30,TGTGCCTGGGGACGGGGCCTAGGGTCCTACGAGCAGTACTTC,CAWGRGLGSYEQYF
13,TRBJ2-7,NA,NA,TRBV5-1,TGCGCCAGCAGCGGCGGGACAAGCTTGGAGCAGTACTTC,CASSGGTSLEQYF
14,TRBJ2-7,NA,few,TRBV7-6,TGTGCCAGCAGCTTCGAAGGGTCCTTGGGCGAGCAGTACTTC,CASSFEGSLGEQYF
13,TRBJ2-7,TRBD2,NA,TRBV9,TGTGCCAGCAGCGGGACTAGCGGGAGCGAGCAGTACTTC,CASSGTSGSEQYF
15,TRBJ2-3,TRBD2,few,TRBV7-3,TGTGCCAGCAGCTTTCGGGAGGACGGTGTAGATACGCAGTATTTT,CASSFREDGVDTQYF
15,TRBJ1-2,NA,NA,TRBV29-1,TGCAGCGTTGAAGCCTACCGGGAGGTGAACTATGGCTACACCTTC,CSVEAYREVNYGYTF